Listed below are T cell receptor beta chains from one sample, sequenced in a study of shared clonotypes between healthy human individuals. Libraries were prepared by immunoSEQ multiplex PCR; TCRdb keeps only in-frame clonotypes and omits some of them. The sample contains about 2.1 million clones, about 93% of which appear only once. Sequenced sample: naive CD8+ T cells from PBMCs. These receptors came from a man aged 18-30 years in good health. Some clones in this sample may be carry-over from other donors' samples. Each CDR3 is given with its conserved first and last residue. Each record gives: D gene, clone size, CDR3 length, J gene, V gene, CDR3 protein, CDR3 DNA. A D gene is named only where the DNA matches it firmly. Clone size is given for some rows only: seen once, a few or many times, or a class if the clone is expanded.

.	once	13	TRBJ2-3	TRBV4-3	CASSYSSTDTQYF	TGCGCCAGCAGCTATAGTAGCACAGATACGCAGTATTTT
.	.	15	TRBJ2-7	TRBV5-1	CASSSRTAKNYEQYF	TGCGCCAGCAGCTCCCGGACAGCCAAAAACTACGAGCAGTACTTC
TRBD2	.	19	TRBJ2-1	TRBV11-2	CASSLAGPSSGQSYNEQFF	TGTGCCAGCAGCTTAGCAGGGCCTTCTAGCGGCCAGTCCTACAATGAGCAGTTCTTC
.	.	14	TRBJ1-1	TRBV13	CASSLVSPRTEAFF	TGTGCCAGCAGCCTTGTCAGCCCTAGGACTGAAGCTTTCTTT
.	.	16	TRBJ1-3	TRBV6-1	CASSETGFDPGNTIYF	TGTGCCAGCAGTGAAACAGGATTCGACCCTGGAAACACCATATATTTT
TRBD1	.	16	TRBJ2-7	TRBV27	CASSSRGQGSTYEQYF	TGTGCCAGCAGTTCCAGGGGACAGGGGTCTACCTACGAGCAGTACTTC
.	.	14	TRBJ2-4	TRBV28	CASSLPGTKNIQYF	TGTGCCAGCAGTTTACCGGGAACCAAAAACATTCAGTACTTC
TRBD2	.	16	TRBJ2-1	TRBV9	CASSVARGELGNEQFF	TGTGCCAGCAGCGTAGCTCGGGGGGAGCTGGGCAATGAGCAGTTCTTC
.	.	13	TRBJ2-2	TRBV7-8	CASRGRLTGELFF	TGTGCCAGCAGGGGGCGATTGACCGGGGAGCTGTTTTTT
.	.	14	TRBJ1-4	TRBV9	CASSPRGANEKLFF	TGTGCCAGCAGCCCTCGGGGGGCTAATGAAAAACTGTTTTTT
TRBD1	.	14	TRBJ1-5	TRBV27	CASSLTGVYQPQHF	TGTGCCAGCAGTTTGACAGGGGTCTATCAGCCCCAGCATTTT
.	.	12	TRBJ2-1	TRBV6-1	CASSEASNEQFF	TGTGCCAGCAGTGAAGCGTCTAATGAGCAGTTCTTC